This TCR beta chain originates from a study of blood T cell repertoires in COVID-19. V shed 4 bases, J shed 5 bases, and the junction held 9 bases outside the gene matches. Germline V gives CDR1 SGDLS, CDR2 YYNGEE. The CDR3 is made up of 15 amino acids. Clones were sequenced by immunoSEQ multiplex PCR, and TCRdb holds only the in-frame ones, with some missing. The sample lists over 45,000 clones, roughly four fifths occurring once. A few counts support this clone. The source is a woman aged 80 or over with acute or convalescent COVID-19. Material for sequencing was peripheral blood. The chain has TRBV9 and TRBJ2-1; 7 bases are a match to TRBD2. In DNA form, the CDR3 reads TGTGCCAGCAGCAAGGTCGGGGGGAGGGACAATGAGCAGTTCTTC. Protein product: CASSKVGGRDNEQFF. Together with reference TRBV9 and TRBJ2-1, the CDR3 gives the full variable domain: DSGVTQTPKHLITATGQRVTLRCSPRSGDLSVYWYQQSLDQGLQFLIQYYNGEERAKGNILERFSAQQFPDLHSELNLSSLELGDSALYFCASSKVGGRDNEQFFGPGTRLTVL.